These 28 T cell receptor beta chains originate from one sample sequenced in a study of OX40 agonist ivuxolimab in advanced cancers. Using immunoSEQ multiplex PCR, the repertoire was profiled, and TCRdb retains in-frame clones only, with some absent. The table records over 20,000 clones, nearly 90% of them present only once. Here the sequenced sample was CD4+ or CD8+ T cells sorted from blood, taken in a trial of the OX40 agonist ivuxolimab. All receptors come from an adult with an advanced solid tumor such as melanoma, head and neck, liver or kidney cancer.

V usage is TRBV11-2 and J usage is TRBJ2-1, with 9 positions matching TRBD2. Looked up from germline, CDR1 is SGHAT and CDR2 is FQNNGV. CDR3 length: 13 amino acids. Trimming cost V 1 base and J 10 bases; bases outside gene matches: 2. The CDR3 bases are TGTGCCAGCAGCTTAGTCCTAGCGGGAGAGCAGTTCTTC. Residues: CASSLVLAGEQFF. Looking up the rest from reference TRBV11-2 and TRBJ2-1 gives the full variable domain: EAGVAQSPRYKIIEKRQSVAFWCNPISGHATLYWYQQILGQGPKLLIQFQNNGVVDDSQLPKDRFSAERLKGVDSTLKIQPAKLEDSAVYLCASSLVLAGEQFFGPGTRLTVL.

CDR3 DNA sequence: TGCGCCAGCAGCCAAGATCGCCTAGCGGGACCCGCAGATACGCAGTATTTT. Encoded protein: CASSQDRLAGPADTQYF. The chain joins TRBV4-3 to TRBJ2-3; TRBD2 matches 9 bases. Germline trimming cut 0 bases from V and 4 bases from J; bases unmatched to any gene: 8. CDR3 length equals 17 residues. Germline assignment: CDR1 LGHNA and CDR2 YSLEER.

CDR3 in DNA: TGTGCCAGCACTCCAGGGACTAGTGTCACCGGGGAGCTGTTTTTT. Its translation is CASTPGTSVTGELFF. This chain connects TRBV6-5 to TRBJ2-2, with TRBD2 matching over 8 bases. This CDR3 has 15 residues. V was clipped by 7 bases and J by 4 bases; unmatched bases: 8. Germline V gene lookup returns CDR1 MNHEY and CDR2 SVGAGI.

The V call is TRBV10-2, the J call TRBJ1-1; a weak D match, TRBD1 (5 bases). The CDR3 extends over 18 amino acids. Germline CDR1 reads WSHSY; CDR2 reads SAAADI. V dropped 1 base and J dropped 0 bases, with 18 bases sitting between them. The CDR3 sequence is CASSEFSRRGPMNTEAFF. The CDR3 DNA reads TGCGCCAGCAGTGAGTTTAGTAGAAGGGGACCGATGAACACTGAAGCTTTCTTT.

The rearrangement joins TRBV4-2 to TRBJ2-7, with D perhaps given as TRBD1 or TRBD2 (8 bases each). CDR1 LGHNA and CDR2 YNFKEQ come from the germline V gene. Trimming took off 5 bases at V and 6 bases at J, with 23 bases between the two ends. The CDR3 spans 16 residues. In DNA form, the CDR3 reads TGTGCCAGCAGCTTGGCCTGGATTAGCGGGACAGGCGAGCAGTACTTC. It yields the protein CASSLAWISGTGEQYF.

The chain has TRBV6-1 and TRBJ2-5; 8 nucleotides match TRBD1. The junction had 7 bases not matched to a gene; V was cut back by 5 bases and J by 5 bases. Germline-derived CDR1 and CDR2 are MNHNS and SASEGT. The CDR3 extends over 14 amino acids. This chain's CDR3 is CASSRGQGVETQYF. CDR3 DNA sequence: TGTGCCAGCAGTCGTGGACAGGGAGTCGAGACCCAGTACTTC.

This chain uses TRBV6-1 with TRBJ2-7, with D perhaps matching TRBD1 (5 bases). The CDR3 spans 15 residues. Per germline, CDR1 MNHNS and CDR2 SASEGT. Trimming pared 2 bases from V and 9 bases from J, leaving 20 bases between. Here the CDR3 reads CASSETVAGLVGQYF. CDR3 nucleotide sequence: TGTGCCAGCAGTGAAACAGTGGCAGGGCTGGTGGGGCAGTACTTC.

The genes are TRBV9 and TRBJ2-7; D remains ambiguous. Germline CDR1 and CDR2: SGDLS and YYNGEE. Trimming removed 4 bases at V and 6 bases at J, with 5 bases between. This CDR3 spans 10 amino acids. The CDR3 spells CASSPPEQYF. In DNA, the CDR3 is TGTGCCAGCAGCCCCCCCGAGCAGTACTTC.

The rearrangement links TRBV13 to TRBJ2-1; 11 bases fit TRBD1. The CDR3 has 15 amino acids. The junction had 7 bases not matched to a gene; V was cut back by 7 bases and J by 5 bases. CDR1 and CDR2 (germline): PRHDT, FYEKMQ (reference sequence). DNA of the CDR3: TGTGCCAGCACCCAGCGGACAGGGGGCCACAATGAGCAGTTCTTC. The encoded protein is CASTQRTGGHNEQFF.

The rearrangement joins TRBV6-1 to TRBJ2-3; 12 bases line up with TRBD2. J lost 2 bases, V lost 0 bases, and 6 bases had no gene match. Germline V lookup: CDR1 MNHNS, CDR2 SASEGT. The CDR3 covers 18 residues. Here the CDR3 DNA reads TGTGCCAGCAGTGAAGCGGTACTAGCGGGAGGCTTCACAGATACGCAGTATTTT. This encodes CASSEAVLAGGFTDTQYF.

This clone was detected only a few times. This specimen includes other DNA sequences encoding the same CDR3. The CDR3 spells CASSQDYNNEQFF. The CDR3 nucleotides read TGCGCCAGCAGCCAGGACTATAACAATGAGCAGTTCTTC. The chain has TRBV4-1 and TRBJ2-1, with TRBD2 as a possible D gene (6 bases). The CDR3 length is 13 residues. The V gene's germline CDR1 is MGHRA and CDR2 YSYEKL. Trimming shortened V by 3 bases and J by 5 bases, and 8 bases separated the two germline ends.

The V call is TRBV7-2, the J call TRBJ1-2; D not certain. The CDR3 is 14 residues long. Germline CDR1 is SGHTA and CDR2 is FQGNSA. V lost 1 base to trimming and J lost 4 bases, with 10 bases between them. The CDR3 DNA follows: TGTGCCAGCAGCTTAGTCCCCGACCCCTATGGCTACACCTTC. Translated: CASSLVPDPYGYTF.

CDR3 DNA: TGTGCCAGCAGCTTGGCCGTTGAGCAGTACTTC. This codes for CASSLAVEQYF. The gene calls are TRBV7-2 and TRBJ2-7; no reliable D call. Looked up from germline, CDR1 is SGHTA and CDR2 is FQGNSA. This CDR3 is 11 amino acids long. Trimming stripped 3 bases from V and 7 bases from J, with 7 bases between.

The chain's CDR3 is CASSQEQGNQPQHF. The CDR3 DNA sequence: TGCGCCAGCAGCCAAGAACAGGGAAATCAGCCCCAGCATTTT. This chain connects TRBV4-3 to TRBJ1-5; tentative D call: TRBD1 (6 bases). CDR3 length equals 14 residues. CDR1 and CDR2 (germline): LGHNA, YSLEER. Between the trimmed V and J ends, which lost 0 bases and 4 bases, there was a span of 7 bases.

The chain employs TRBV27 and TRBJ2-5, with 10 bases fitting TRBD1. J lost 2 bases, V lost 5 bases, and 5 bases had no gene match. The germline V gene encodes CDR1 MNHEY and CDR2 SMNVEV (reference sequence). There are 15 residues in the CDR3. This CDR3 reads CASSMGQGLQETQYF. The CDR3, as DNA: TGTGCCAGCAGTATGGGACAGGGGCTACAAGAGACCCAGTACTTC.

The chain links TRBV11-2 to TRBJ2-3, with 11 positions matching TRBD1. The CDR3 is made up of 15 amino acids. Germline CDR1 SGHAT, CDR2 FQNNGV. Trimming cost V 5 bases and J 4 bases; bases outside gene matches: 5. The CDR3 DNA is TGTGCCAGCAGCATTGGACAGGGGGCTGCAGATACGCAGTATTTT. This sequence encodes CASSIGQGAADTQYF. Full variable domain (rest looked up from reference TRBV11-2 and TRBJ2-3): EAGVAQSPRYKIIEKRQSVAFWCNPISGHATLYWYQQILGQGPKLLIQFQNNGVVDDSQLPKDRFSAERLKGVDSTLKIQPAKLEDSAVYLCASSIGQGAADTQYFGPGTRLTVL.

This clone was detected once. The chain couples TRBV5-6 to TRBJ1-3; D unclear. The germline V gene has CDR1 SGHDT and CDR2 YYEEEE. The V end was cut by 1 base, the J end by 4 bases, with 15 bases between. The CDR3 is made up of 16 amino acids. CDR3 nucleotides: TGTGCCAGCAGCTTGAGGTGGCAAGCCATGGGAAACACCATATATTTT. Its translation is CASSLRWQAMGNTIYF. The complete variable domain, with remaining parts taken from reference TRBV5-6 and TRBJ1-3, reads DAGVTQSPTHLIKTRGQQVTLRCSPKSGHDTVSWYQQALGQGPQFIFQYYEEEERQRGNFPDRFSGHQFPNYSSELNVNALLLGDSALYLCASSLRWQAMGNTIYFGEGSWLTVV.

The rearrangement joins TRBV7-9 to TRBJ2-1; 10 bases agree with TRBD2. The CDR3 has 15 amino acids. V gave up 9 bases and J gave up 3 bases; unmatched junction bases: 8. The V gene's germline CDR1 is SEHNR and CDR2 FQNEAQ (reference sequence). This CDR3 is CARTRRLAGYNEQFF. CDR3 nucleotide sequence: TGTGCCAGGACCAGACGACTAGCGGGCTACAATGAGCAGTTCTTC.

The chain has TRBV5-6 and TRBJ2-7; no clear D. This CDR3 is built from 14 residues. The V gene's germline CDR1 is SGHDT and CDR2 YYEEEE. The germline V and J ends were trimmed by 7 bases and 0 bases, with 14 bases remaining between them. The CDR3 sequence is CASVTGGSSYEQYF. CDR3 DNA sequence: TGTGCCAGCGTAACGGGTGGAAGCTCCTACGAGCAGTACTTC.

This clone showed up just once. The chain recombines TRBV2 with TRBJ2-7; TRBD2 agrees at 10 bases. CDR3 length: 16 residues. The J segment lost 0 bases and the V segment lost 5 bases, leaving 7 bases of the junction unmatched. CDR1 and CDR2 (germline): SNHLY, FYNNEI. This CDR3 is CASSWSGRENSYEQYF. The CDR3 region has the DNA TGTGCCAGCAGTTGGAGCGGGAGGGAGAACTCCTACGAGCAGTACTTC.

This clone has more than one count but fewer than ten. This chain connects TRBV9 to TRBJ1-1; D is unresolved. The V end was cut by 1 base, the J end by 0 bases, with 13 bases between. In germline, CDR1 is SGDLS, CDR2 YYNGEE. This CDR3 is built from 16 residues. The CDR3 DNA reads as TGTGCCAGCAGCGTAAGTATGTTGGGGATGAACACTGAAGCTTTCTTT. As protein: CASSVSMLGMNTEAFF.

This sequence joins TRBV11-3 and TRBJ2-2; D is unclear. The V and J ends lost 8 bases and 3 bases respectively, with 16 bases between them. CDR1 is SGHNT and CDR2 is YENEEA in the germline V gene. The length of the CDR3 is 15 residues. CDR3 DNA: TGTGCCAGCGAGGTCGGCGTAGGACACACCGGGGAGCTGTTTTTT. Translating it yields CASEVGVGHTGELFF.

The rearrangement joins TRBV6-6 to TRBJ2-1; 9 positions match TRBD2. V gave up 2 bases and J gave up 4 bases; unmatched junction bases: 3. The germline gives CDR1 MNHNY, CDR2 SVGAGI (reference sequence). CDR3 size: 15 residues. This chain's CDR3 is CASSYPTSGYNEQFF. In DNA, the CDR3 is TGTGCCAGCAGTTACCCGACTAGCGGTTACAATGAGCAGTTCTTC.

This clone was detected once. The CDR3, as DNA: TGTGCCAGTAGTATAGGGGCGCGGAACGAGCAGTACTTC. Encoded protein: CASSIGARNEQYF. The V call is TRBV19, the J call TRBJ2-7; no firm D call. The germline V gene has CDR1 LNHDA and CDR2 SQIVND (reference sequence). The ends were cut back, 1 base at V and 5 bases at J, with 9 bases in the middle. The CDR3 consists of 13 residues.

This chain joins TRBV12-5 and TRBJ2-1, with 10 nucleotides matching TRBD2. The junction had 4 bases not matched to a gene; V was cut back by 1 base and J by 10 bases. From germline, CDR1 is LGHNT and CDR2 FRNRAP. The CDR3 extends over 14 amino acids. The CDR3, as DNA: TGTGCTAGTGGTTTGGCAGGGGGACTAGCGGAGCAGTTCTTC. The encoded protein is CASGLAGGLAEQFF.

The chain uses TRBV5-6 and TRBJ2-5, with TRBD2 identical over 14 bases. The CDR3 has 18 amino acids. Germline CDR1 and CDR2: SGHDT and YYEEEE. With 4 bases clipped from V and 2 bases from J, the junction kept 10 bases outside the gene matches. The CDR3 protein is CASSPGLAGGPLQETQYF. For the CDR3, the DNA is TGTGCCAGCAGCCCTGGACTAGCGGGAGGCCCCCTACAAGAGACCCAGTACTTC.

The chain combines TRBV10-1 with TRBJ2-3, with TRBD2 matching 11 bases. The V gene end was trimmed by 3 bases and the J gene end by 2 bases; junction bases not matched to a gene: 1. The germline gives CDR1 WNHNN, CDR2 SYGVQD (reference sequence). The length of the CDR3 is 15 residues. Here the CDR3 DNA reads TGCGCCAGCAGTGAACTAGCGGGGGCCACAGATACGCAGTATTTT. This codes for CASSELAGATDTQYF.

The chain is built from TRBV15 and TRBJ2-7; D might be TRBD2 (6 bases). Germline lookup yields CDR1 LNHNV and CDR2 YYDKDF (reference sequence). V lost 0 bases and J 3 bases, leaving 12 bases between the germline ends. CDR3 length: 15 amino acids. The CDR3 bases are TGTGCCACCAGCAGAGATTTAGGGACTGACTACGAGCAGTACTTC. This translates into CATSRDLGTDYEQYF.